These 13 T cell receptor beta chains originate from one sample sequenced in a study of OX40 agonist ivuxolimab in advanced cancers. The protocol was immunoSEQ multiplex PCR, while the TCRdb copy is restricted to in-frame clones and leaves out a portion. The sample contains more than 70,000 clones, under 85% of which appear only once. Here the sequenced sample was CD4+ or CD8+ T cells sorted from blood, taken in a trial of the OX40 agonist ivuxolimab. The receptor source for this set is an adult with an advanced solid tumor such as melanoma, head and neck, liver or kidney cancer.

This rearrangement joins TRBV28 to TRBJ2-4; the D gene is possibly TRBD1 (6 bases). Deletions cut 4 bases from V and 6 bases from J, with 10 bases between. Germline V gene lookup returns CDR1 MDHEN and CDR2 SYDVKM. There are 13 residues in the CDR3. In DNA, the CDR3 is TGTGCCAGCAGTTATGGACAGAGAAACATTCAGTACTTC. Residues: CASSYGQRNIQYF.

The chain couples TRBV19 to TRBJ2-5, with 14 bases that match TRBD2. CDR1 is LNHDA, CDR2 SQIVND, per germline (reference sequence). There are 16 residues in the CDR3. With V trimmed by 5 bases and J by 5 bases, 7 bases remained unmatched. CDR3 residues: CASSGGLAGEGETQYF. The CDR3 DNA reads TGTGCCAGTAGTGGGGGACTAGCGGGAGAGGGCGAGACCCAGTACTTC. Full variable domain (missing parts from reference TRBV19 and TRBJ2-5): DGGITQSPKYLFRKEGQNVTLSCEQNLNHDAMYWYRQDPGQGLRLIYYSQIVNDFQKGDIAEGYSVSREKKESFPLTVTSAQKNPTAFYLCASSGGLAGEGETQYFGPGTRLLVL.

This clone was picked up one time. The chain uses TRBV28 and TRBJ1-2; 7 bases align to TRBD1. This CDR3 contains 16 residues. The J segment lost 8 bases and the V segment lost 5 bases, leaving 17 bases of the junction unmatched. Germline V lookup: CDR1 MDHEN, CDR2 SYDVKM. CDR3 bases: TGTGCCAGCAGTCTTGATGACAGGGTCATGAAGGAAGGCTACACCTTC. It codes for CASSLDDRVMKEGYTF.

In this sample, this clone turned up once. The chain employs TRBV28 and TRBJ2-1; D is uncertain. CDR1 is MDHEN, CDR2 SYDVKM, per germline. V was trimmed by 3 bases and J by 0 bases, leaving 18 bases between them. The CDR3 consists of 18 residues. The CDR3 bases are TGTGCCAGCAGTTTCCTGAGAGTGACCCCCAGCTCCTACAATGAGCAGTTCTTC. It encodes CASSFLRVTPSSYNEQFF. Together with reference TRBV28 and TRBJ2-1, the CDR3 gives the full variable domain: DVKVTQSSRYLVKRTGEKVFLECVQDMDHENMFWYRQDPGLGLRLIYFSYDVKMKEKGDIPEGYSVSREKKERFSLILESASTNQTSMYLCASSFLRVTPSSYNEQFFGPGTRLTVL.

This chain joins TRBV7-2 and TRBJ1-1; 8 nucleotides line up with TRBD1. Germline V lookup: CDR1 SGHTA, CDR2 FQGNSA. This CDR3 is built from 16 residues. With V trimmed by 5 bases and J by 4 bases, 12 bases remained unmatched. The CDR3 nucleotides are TGTGCCAGCAGCCCACAAGGACAGGGAGGGGGCACTGAAGCTTTCTTT. Protein sequence: CASSPQGQGGGTEAFF. The variable domain in full, with the rest retrieved from reference TRBV7-2 and TRBJ1-1, is GAGVSQSPSNKVTEKGKDVELRCDPISGHTALYWYRQSLGQGLEFLIYFQGNSAPDKSGLPSDRFSAERTGGSVSTLTIQRTQQEDSAVYLCASSPQGQGGGTEAFFGQGTRLTVV.

The rearrangement links TRBV9 to TRBJ1-2; 12 bases are shared with TRBD1. The trim removed 4 bases at V and 5 bases at J, leaving 6 bases unmatched. CDR1 SGDLS and CDR2 YYNGEE come from the germline V gene. This CDR3 has 15 residues. This CDR3 is CASSPGTGGGYGYTF. The CDR3 DNA is TGTGCCAGCAGCCCCGGGACAGGGGGCGGTTATGGCTACACCTTC. The full variable domain, its missing parts supplied by reference TRBV9 and TRBJ1-2, is DSGVTQTPKHLITATGQRVTLRCSPRSGDLSVYWYQQSLDQGLQFLIQYYNGEERAKGNILERFSAQQFPDLHSELNLSSLELGDSALYFCASSPGTGGGYGYTFGSGTRLTVV.

The J gene is TRBJ1-2, the V gene TRBV19; TRBD1 might be the D (6 bases). Per the germline V gene, CDR1 is LNHDA and CDR2 is SQIVND (reference sequence). This CDR3 spans 15 amino acids. V gave up 6 bases and J gave up 6 bases, with 20 bases separating them. CDR3: CASSLQGRGLDGYTF. The CDR3 coding sequence is TGTGCCAGTAGCCTCCAAGGCAGGGGCTTAGATGGCTACACCTTC.

V usage is TRBV19 and J usage is TRBJ1-2; no reliable D call. The CDR3 covers 15 residues. V was shortened by 5 bases and J by 8 bases, with 21 bases between the two germline ends. Germline CDR1 reads LNHDA; CDR2 reads SQIVND (reference sequence). DNA of the CDR3: TGTGCCAGTAGTGAGTTCACAGCTGACTTTAAGGGCTACACCTTC. It specifies CASSEFTADFKGYTF.

V gene TRBV29-1 combines with J gene TRBJ1-2, with D hard to call. This CDR3 has 12 residues. The germline gives CDR1 SQVTM, CDR2 ANQGSEA. V was clipped by 4 bases and J by 8 bases, with 14 bases between them. CDR3 in DNA: TGCAGCGTTGGACCCAGGATGGGGGGCTACACCTTC. Protein: CSVGPRMGGYTF.

The rearrangement joins TRBV2 to TRBJ2-3, with 8 bases aligning to TRBD2. Germline V gene sequence: CDR1 SNHLY, CDR2 FYNNEI. The V gene end was trimmed by 8 bases and the J gene end by 4 bases; junction bases not matched to a gene: 8. This CDR3 spans 14 amino acids. In DNA form, the CDR3 reads TGTGCCAGCCAGGAGACTAGCGTCCCAGATACGCAGTATTTT. This gives the protein CASQETSVPDTQYF.

V gene TRBV5-1 combines with J gene TRBJ1-3, with D perhaps TRBD1 (6 bases). CDR1 and CDR2 (germline): SGHRS, YFSETQ. The CDR3 extends over 17 amino acids. The V end was cut by 0 bases, the J end by 0 bases, with 13 bases between. CDR3 sequence: CASSLELRGASGNTIYF. CDR3 nucleotide sequence: TGCGCCAGCAGCTTGGAATTAAGGGGGGCCTCTGGAAACACCATATATTTT.

This chain uses TRBV28 with TRBJ1-1, with unresolved D. V was shortened by 6 bases and J by 0 bases, with 8 bases between the two germline ends. The CDR3 has 13 residues. CDR1 and CDR2 from the germline V gene are MDHEN and SYDVKM. CDR3 in DNA: TGTGCCAGCAGACCTCAGATGAACACTGAAGCTTTCTTT. Its protein product is CASRPQMNTEAFF.

V is TRBV5-4 and J is TRBJ1-3; no clear D gene. The V end was cut by 0 bases, the J end by 0 bases, with 10 bases between. The CDR3 runs 16 residues. Germline CDR1 SGHNT, CDR2 YYREEE (reference sequence). Here the CDR3 reads CASSLGAPSSGNTIYF. CDR3 DNA sequence: TGTGCCAGCAGCTTGGGAGCTCCAAGCTCTGGAAACACCATATATTTT.